This T cell receptor (beta chain) was sequenced during a study of shared clonotypes between healthy human individuals. Overall study: Each donor's CD8 memory used one plate, CD8 naive two, each CD4 subset three. Whole-study findings and limits: Roughly 5% of naive CD4 clonotypes were common to several donors.

Worth noting for this clone: What it recognizes is unknown.

The germline CDR1 and CDR2 sequences are LNHDA and SQIVND (reference sequence). This CDR3 has 14 residues. V was cut by 7 bases and J by 1 base, with 13 bases left in between. In the original analysis: Quality scores were absent from the junction-only immunoSEQ sequences, so filtering differed. Profiled with immunoSEQ multiplex PCR; TCRdb holds only in-frame clones, not every one. V, J and clone size are taken as reported in that table, and D and trimming were inferred from the DNA itself. The repertoire holds 740,000 or so clones, with around four fifths as singletons. This chain uses TRBV19 with TRBJ1-1; D might be TRBD1 (5 bases). The sample taken for sequencing was memory CD4+ T cells sorted from blood. Subset noted: CD45RA-negative fraction. The origin of this receptor is a woman aged 25 to 45 in good health. CDR3 bases: TGTGCCAGTACCAAAGGCGGGACGAACACTGAAGCTTTCTTT. It yields the protein CASTKGGTNTEAFF.